A selection of T cell receptor beta chains follows, all from one sample in a study of cytotoxic CD8 clonotypes in ibrutinib-treated CLL. Sequencing was performed with immunoSEQ multiplex PCR; in TCRdb, only in-frame clones are kept and a portion is missing. The repertoire consists of under 200,000 clones, with approximately 80% occurring once and the leading ten covering 3.5% to 5.5%. The sample here was PBMCs, taken after 24 months of ibrutinib treatment. The receptor source for this set is a human donor with chronic lymphocytic leukemia. Both conserved end residues are part of each CDR3. The order of the fields is D gene, J gene, clone size, V gene, CDR3 protein, CDR3 DNA. A D gene is named only where the DNA matches it firmly. Some rows mark clone size as missing; the rest say once, few, many or name a class of expanded clone.

d_call: TRBD2; j_call: TRBJ2-2; clone_size: once; v_call: TRBV7-2; cdr3_aa: CASSWGLAYGELFF; cdr3_nt: TGTGCCAGCAGCTGGGGACTAGCGTACGGGGAGCTGTTTTTT
d_call: -; j_call: TRBJ1-1; clone_size: -; v_call: TRBV7-9; cdr3_aa: CASSLRGMNTEAFF; cdr3_nt: TGTGCCAGCAGCTTGAGGGGGATGAACACTGAAGCTTTCTTT
d_call: TRBD1; j_call: TRBJ1-5; clone_size: -; v_call: TRBV28; cdr3_aa: CASSPWGQGNYQPQHF; cdr3_nt: TGTGCCAGCAGTCCATGGGGACAGGGCAACTATCAGCCCCAGCATTTT
d_call: -; j_call: TRBJ2-1; clone_size: -; v_call: TRBV18; cdr3_aa: CASSGDGDEQFF; cdr3_nt: TGTGCCAGCTCAGGGGACGGGGATGAGCAGTTCTTC
d_call: -; j_call: TRBJ2-1; clone_size: -; v_call: TRBV6-1; cdr3_aa: CASGGIAYNEQFF; cdr3_nt: TGTGCCAGCGGGGGCATCGCCTACAATGAGCAGTTCTTC
d_call: -; j_call: TRBJ1-6; clone_size: -; v_call: TRBV14; cdr3_aa: CASSQRTGRNSPLHF; cdr3_nt: TGTGCCAGCAGCCAACGAACAGGGCGGAATTCACCCCTCCACTTT
d_call: -; j_call: TRBJ2-1; clone_size: once; v_call: TRBV5-6; cdr3_aa: CASSLRVGKTGSYNEQFF; cdr3_nt: TGTGCCAGCAGCTTGCGGGTAGGGAAGACGGGATCCTACAATGAGCAGTTCTTC
d_call: -; j_call: TRBJ1-5; clone_size: -; v_call: TRBV5-8; cdr3_aa: CASSLYGGSNQPQHF; cdr3_nt: TGTGCCAGCAGCTTGTATGGGGGGAGCAATCAGCCCCAGCATTTT
d_call: -; j_call: TRBJ1-4; clone_size: once; v_call: TRBV5-1; cdr3_aa: CASSLVGGRSQTNEKLFF; cdr3_nt: TGCGCCAGCAGCTTGGTAGGGGGAAGGTCGCAGACTAATGAAAAACTGTTTTTT
d_call: TRBD2; j_call: TRBJ2-3; clone_size: -; v_call: TRBV10-3; cdr3_aa: CAIMDTSGRITDTQYF; cdr3_nt: TGTGCCATCATGGACACTAGCGGGAGGATCACAGATACGCAGTATTTT
d_call: -; j_call: TRBJ2-7; clone_size: -; v_call: TRBV7-3; cdr3_aa: CASSESPSYEQYF; cdr3_nt: TGTGCCAGCAGCGAATCACCCTCCTACGAGCAGTACTTC
d_call: TRBD2; j_call: TRBJ2-5; clone_size: -; v_call: TRBV7-3; cdr3_aa: CASSLRATSGSQETQYF; cdr3_nt: TGTGCCAGCAGCTTAAGGGCGACTAGCGGGAGCCAAGAGACCCAGTACTTC
d_call: TRBD1; j_call: TRBJ1-1; clone_size: -; v_call: TRBV5-1; cdr3_aa: CASSLGTGIRTEAFF; cdr3_nt: TGCGCCAGCAGCTTGGGGACAGGGATTAGGACTGAAGCTTTCTTT
d_call: -; j_call: TRBJ2-7; clone_size: -; v_call: TRBV28; cdr3_aa: CASSLGPSSYEQYF; cdr3_nt: TGTGCCAGCAGTTTGGGGCCCTCGTCCTACGAGCAGTACTTC
d_call: -; j_call: TRBJ2-7; clone_size: -; v_call: TRBV7-3; cdr3_aa: CASSPDDRPYEQYF; cdr3_nt: TGTGCCAGCAGCCCCGACGACAGGCCCTACGAGCAGTACTTC
d_call: -; j_call: TRBJ1-1; clone_size: -; v_call: TRBV28; cdr3_aa: CASRAGGVPEAFF; cdr3_nt: TGTGCCAGCAGGGCAGGCGGGGTCCCTGAAGCTTTCTTT
d_call: TRBD2; j_call: TRBJ2-6; clone_size: -; v_call: TRBV27; cdr3_aa: CASKSGGQVANVLTF; cdr3_nt: TGTGCCAGCAAATCGGGGGGTCAAGTCGCCAACGTCCTGACTTTC
d_call: -; j_call: TRBJ1-6; clone_size: -; v_call: TRBV19; cdr3_aa: CASMPENNSPLHF; cdr3_nt: TGTGCCAGTATGCCGGAAAATAATTCACCCCTCCACTTT
d_call: -; j_call: TRBJ2-5; clone_size: -; v_call: TRBV10-1; cdr3_aa: CARQDRPETQYF; cdr3_nt: TGCGCCAGACAAGACAGGCCTGAGACCCAGTACTTC
d_call: TRBD2; j_call: TRBJ2-3; clone_size: -; v_call: TRBV6-4; cdr3_aa: CASSEGRGTSTDTQYF; cdr3_nt: TGTGCCAGCAGTGAAGGCCGGGGGACTAGTACAGATACGCAGTATTTT
d_call: -; j_call: TRBJ2-1; clone_size: -; v_call: TRBV7-6; cdr3_aa: CASSFDNEQFF; cdr3_nt: TGTGCCAGCAGCTTTGACAATGAGCAGTTCTTC
d_call: -; j_call: TRBJ1-4; clone_size: few; v_call: TRBV5-6; cdr3_aa: CASSFPRGTTNEKLFF; cdr3_nt: TGTGCCAGCAGCTTCCCTCGGGGAACAACTAATGAAAAACTGTTTTTT
d_call: -; j_call: TRBJ1-2; clone_size: -; v_call: TRBV7-9; cdr3_aa: CASSLVGRFGRHF; cdr3_nt: TGTGCCAGCAGCTTAGTGGGTAGGTTTGGAAGACATTTC
d_call: -; j_call: TRBJ1-3; clone_size: -; v_call: TRBV9; cdr3_aa: CASSVGTSGNTIYF; cdr3_nt: TGTGCCAGCAGCGTAGGTACGTCGGGAAACACCATATATTTT
d_call: TRBD1; j_call: TRBJ1-4; clone_size: -; v_call: TRBV9; cdr3_aa: CASSVDRGTGVVPNEKLFF; cdr3_nt: TGTGCCAGCAGCGTAGATCGGGGGACAGGGGTTGTCCCTAATGAAAAACTGTTTTTT
d_call: -; j_call: TRBJ1-5; clone_size: -; v_call: TRBV4-1; cdr3_aa: CASSQEVVQPQHF; cdr3_nt: TGCGCCAGCAGCCAGGAGGTGGTTCAGCCCCAGCATTTT
d_call: -; j_call: TRBJ2-1; clone_size: -; v_call: TRBV30; cdr3_aa: CARRDFVHNEQFF; cdr3_nt: TGTGCCCGCCGGGACTTCGTACACAATGAGCAGTTCTTC
d_call: -; j_call: TRBJ2-2; clone_size: -; v_call: TRBV5-1; cdr3_aa: CASSHDIANTGELFF; cdr3_nt: TGCGCCAGCAGCCATGATATAGCGAACACCGGGGAGCTGTTTTTT
d_call: -; j_call: TRBJ1-3; clone_size: -; v_call: TRBV5-1; cdr3_aa: CASSSSAGNTIYF; cdr3_nt: TGCGCCAGCAGCTCTTCTGCCGGAAACACCATATATTTT
d_call: -; j_call: TRBJ1-1; clone_size: -; v_call: TRBV6-5; cdr3_aa: CASSYDRTLNTEAFF; cdr3_nt: TGTGCCAGCAGTTACGATCGGACGCTGAACACTGAAGCTTTCTTT
d_call: TRBD2; j_call: TRBJ2-7; clone_size: once; v_call: TRBV9; cdr3_aa: CASSPRASGRAIGEQYF; cdr3_nt: TGTGCCAGCAGCCCAAGGGCCAGCGGGAGAGCCATAGGCGAGCAGTACTTC
d_call: TRBD2; j_call: TRBJ2-2; clone_size: -; v_call: TRBV4-3; cdr3_aa: CASSPSIGLAGWGFSGELFF; cdr3_nt: TGCGCCAGCAGCCCCTCGATCGGACTAGCGGGATGGGGGTTCTCCGGGGAGCTGTTTTTT
d_call: -; j_call: TRBJ2-7; clone_size: few; v_call: TRBV5-1; cdr3_aa: CASSLGWDEQYF; cdr3_nt: TGCGCCAGCAGCTTGGGTTGGGACGAGCAGTACTTC
d_call: -; j_call: TRBJ2-3; clone_size: -; v_call: TRBV7-3; cdr3_aa: CASKTPNTETQYF; cdr3_nt: TGTGCCAGCAAAACCCCAAACACAGAGACGCAGTATTTT
d_call: -; j_call: TRBJ1-2; clone_size: once; v_call: TRBV19; cdr3_aa: CASSSGGGGYTF; cdr3_nt: TGTGCCAGTTCCTCGGGGGGCGGCGGCTACACCTTC
d_call: -; j_call: TRBJ1-2; clone_size: -; v_call: TRBV28; cdr3_aa: CASSLGQGPNYGYTF; cdr3_nt: TGTGCCAGCAGTTTAGGGCAGGGCCCTAACTATGGCTACACCTTC